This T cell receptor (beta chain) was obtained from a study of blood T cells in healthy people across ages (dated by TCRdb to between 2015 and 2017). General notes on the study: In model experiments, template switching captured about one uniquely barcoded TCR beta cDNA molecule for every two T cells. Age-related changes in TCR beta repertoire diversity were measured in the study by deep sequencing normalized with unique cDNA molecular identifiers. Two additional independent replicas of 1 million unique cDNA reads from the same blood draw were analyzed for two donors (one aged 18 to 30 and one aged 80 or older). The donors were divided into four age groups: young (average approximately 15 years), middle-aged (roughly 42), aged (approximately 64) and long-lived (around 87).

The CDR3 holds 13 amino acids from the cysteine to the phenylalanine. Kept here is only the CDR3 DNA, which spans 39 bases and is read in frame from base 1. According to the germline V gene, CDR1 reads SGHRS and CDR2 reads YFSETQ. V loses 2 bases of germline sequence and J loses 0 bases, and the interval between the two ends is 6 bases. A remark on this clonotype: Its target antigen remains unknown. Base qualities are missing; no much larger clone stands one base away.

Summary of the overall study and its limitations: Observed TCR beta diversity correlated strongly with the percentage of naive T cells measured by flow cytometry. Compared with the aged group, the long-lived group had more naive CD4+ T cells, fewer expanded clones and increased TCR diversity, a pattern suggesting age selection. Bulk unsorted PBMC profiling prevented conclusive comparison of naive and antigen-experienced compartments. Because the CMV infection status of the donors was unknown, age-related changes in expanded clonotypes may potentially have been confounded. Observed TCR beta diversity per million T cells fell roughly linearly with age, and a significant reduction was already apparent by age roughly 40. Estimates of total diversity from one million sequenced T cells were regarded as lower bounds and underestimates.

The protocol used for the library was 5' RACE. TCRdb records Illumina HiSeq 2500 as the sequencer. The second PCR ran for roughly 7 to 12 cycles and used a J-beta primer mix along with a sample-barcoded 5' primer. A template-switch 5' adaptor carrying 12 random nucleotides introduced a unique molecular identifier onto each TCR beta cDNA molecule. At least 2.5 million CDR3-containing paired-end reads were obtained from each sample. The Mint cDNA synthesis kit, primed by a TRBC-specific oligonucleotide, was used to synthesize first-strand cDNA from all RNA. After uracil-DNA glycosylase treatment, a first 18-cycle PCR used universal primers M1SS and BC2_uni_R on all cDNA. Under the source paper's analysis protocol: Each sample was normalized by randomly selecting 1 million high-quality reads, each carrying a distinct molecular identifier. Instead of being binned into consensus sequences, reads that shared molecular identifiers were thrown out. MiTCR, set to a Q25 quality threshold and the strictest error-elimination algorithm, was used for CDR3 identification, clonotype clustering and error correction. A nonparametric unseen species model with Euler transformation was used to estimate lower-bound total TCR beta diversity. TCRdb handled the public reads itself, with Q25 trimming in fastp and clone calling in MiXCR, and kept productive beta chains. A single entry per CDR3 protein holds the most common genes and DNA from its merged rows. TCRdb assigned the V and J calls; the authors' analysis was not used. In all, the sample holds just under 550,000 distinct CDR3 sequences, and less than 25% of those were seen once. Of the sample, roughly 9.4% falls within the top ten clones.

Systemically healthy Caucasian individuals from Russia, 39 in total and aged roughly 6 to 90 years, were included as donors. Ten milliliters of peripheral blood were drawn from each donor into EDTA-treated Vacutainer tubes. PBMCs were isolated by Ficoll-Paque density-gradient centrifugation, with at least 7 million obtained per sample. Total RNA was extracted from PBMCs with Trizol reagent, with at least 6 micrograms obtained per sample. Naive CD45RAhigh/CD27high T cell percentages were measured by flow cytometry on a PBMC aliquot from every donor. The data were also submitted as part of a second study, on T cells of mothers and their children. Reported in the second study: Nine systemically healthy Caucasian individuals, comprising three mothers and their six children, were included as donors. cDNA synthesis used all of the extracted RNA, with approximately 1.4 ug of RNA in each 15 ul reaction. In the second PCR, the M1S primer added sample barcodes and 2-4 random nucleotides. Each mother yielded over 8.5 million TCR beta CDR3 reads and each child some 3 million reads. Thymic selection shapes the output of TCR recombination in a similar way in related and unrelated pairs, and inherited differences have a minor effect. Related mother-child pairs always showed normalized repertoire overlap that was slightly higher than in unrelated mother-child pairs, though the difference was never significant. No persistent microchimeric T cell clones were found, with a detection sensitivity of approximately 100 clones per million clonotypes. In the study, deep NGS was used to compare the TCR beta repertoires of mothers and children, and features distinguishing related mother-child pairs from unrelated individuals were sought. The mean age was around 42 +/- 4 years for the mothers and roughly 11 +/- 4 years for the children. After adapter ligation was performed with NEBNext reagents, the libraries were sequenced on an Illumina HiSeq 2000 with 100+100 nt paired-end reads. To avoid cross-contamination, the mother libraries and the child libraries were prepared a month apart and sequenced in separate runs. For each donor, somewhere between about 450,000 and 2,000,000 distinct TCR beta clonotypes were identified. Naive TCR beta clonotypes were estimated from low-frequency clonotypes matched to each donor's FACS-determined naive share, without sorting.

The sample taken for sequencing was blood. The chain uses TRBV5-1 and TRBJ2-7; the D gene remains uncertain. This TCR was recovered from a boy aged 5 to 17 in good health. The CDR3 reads CASSFQSSYEQYF. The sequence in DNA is TGCGCCAGCAGCTTCCAGAGCTCCTACGAGCAGTACTTC.